Shown below are 3 T cell receptor beta chains from a single sample sequenced in a study of OX40 agonist ivuxolimab in advanced cancers. Libraries were prepared by immunoSEQ multiplex PCR; TCRdb keeps only in-frame clonotypes and omits some of them. Of about 98,000 clones listed, roughly nine tenths are singletons. Sample: CD4+ or CD8+ T cells sorted from blood, taken in a trial of the OX40 agonist ivuxolimab. These receptors came from an adult with an advanced solid tumor such as melanoma, head and neck, liver or kidney cancer.

The rearrangement joins TRBV29-1 to TRBJ1-1; 9 nucleotides line up with TRBD1. This CDR3 comprises 14 residues. Germline values: CDR1 SQVTM, CDR2 ANQGSEA. The CDR3 region is CTAVQGAGNTEAFF. CDR3 nucleotides: TGCACCGCAGTACAGGGGGCTGGGAACACTGAAGCTTTCTTT.

CDR3 nucleotides: TGTGCCAGCAGCTTATGGGGACTAGCCACCGGGGAGCTGTTTTTT. Translating it yields CASSLWGLATGELFF. The V call is TRBV7-2, the J call TRBJ2-2; 9 bases agree with TRBD2. The CDR3 totals 15 residues. V dropped 2 bases and J dropped 4; count of bases not matched to a gene: 2. CDR1 and CDR2 from the germline V gene are SGHTA and FQGNSA.

This chain uses TRBV5-6 with TRBJ2-3; no reliable D call. The length of the CDR3 is 13 residues. V dropped 6 bases and J dropped 0 bases, with 8 bases sitting between them. CDR1 SGHDT and CDR2 YYEEEE come from the germline V gene. Written as DNA, the CDR3 is TGTGCCAGCACCCGATCAAGCACAGATACGCAGTATTTT. This gives the protein CASTRSSTDTQYF.